The T cell receptor beta chain under discussion was sequenced for a study of cytomegalovirus exposure and HLA in healthy donors. Study details: There were some 120 million unique TCR beta sequences, drawn from about 180 million T cells, in an earlier analysis. Among the 370 or so donors who were genotyped, roughly 86% fell in the genetic ancestry cluster that is associated with self-reported Caucasian donors. Findings and caveats of the study: HLA restriction was apparent for most CMV-associated TCR beta chains in a later analysis.

The germline V gene has CDR1 MGHDK and CDR2 SYGVNS. J was trimmed by 12 bases and V by 7 bases; bases with no gene match: 9. The length of the CDR3 is 13 residues. Details on this clone: Its target is not known.

Primers included in the PCR were 60 Vbeta and 13 Jbeta primers. The data were produced by immunoSEQ multiplex PCR, yet TCRdb's version contains in-frame clones alone and is incomplete. The sample has about 160,000 clones, over 60% seen once. This chain links TRBV25-1 with TRBJ2-1, with TRBD1 matching 10 bases. Sample: PBMCs. This sequence was found in a woman under 40 in good health and CMV-seronegative. The DNA for the CDR3 is TGTGCCAGCAACTCCGGGACAGGGGTTGCGCAGTTCTTC. This encodes CASNSGTGVAQFF.